This entry lists 14 T cell receptor beta chains sequenced from one sample in a study of shared clonotypes between healthy human individuals. Produced via immunoSEQ multiplex PCR; TCRdb's table is partial and in-frame only. The repertoire has 470,000 or so clones, over 75% of them found once; the top ten carry more than 9.5%. Sample: PBMCs. The receptors originated from a woman in her 40s in good health. Some clones in this sample may be carry-over from other donors' samples.

CDR3 bases: TGTGCCAGCAAACCCGGGACATTTAACTATGGCTACACCTTC. Translating it yields CASKPGTFNYGYTF. The chain has TRBV6-5 and TRBJ1-2, with D tentatively TRBD1 (6 bases). This CDR3 has 14 residues. Trimming removed 7 bases at V and 1 base at J, with 13 bases between. Germline lookup yields CDR1 MNHEY and CDR2 SVGAGI.

This rearrangement joins TRBV28 to TRBJ2-3, with TRBD2 identical over 14 bases. The CDR3 is 15 residues long. Trimming took 5 bases from V and 8 from J; bases not matched to a gene: 6. Per germline, CDR1 MDHEN and CDR2 SYDVKM. The CDR3 here is CASSPLGLAGATQYF. CDR3 in DNA: TGTGCCAGCAGTCCACTGGGACTAGCGGGAGCTACGCAGTATTTT.

This clone has more than one count but fewer than ten. V usage is TRBV5-1 and J usage is TRBJ2-2; D is unclear. Germline assignment: CDR1 SGHRS and CDR2 YFSETQ. The CDR3 contains 14 residues. Trimming left V 2 bases short and J 2 bases short, with 7 bases between. The CDR3 sequence is CASSFGINTGELFF. The DNA for the CDR3 is TGCGCCAGCAGCTTTGGGATTAACACCGGGGAGCTGTTTTTT.

The rearrangement links TRBV28 to TRBJ2-1; D uncertain. The germline V and J ends were trimmed by 5 bases and 4 bases, with 15 bases remaining between them. Germline loops: CDR1 MDHEN, CDR2 SYDVKM. This CDR3 contains 15 residues. In DNA form, the CDR3 reads TGTGCCAGCAGTCACGGTGGGCCGGCGTACAATGAGCAGTTCTTC. Protein product: CASSHGGPAYNEQFF.

The V gene is TRBV11-2, the J gene TRBJ2-3, with TRBD2 matching over 9 bases. J lost 3 bases, V lost 4 bases, and 14 bases had no gene match. Germline CDR1 reads SGHAT; CDR2 reads FQNNGV. The CDR3 extends over 18 amino acids. CDR3 protein: CASSSHHLAGRATDTQYF. CDR3 nucleotides: TGTGCCAGCAGCTCGCACCACCTAGCGGGACGGGCGACAGATACGCAGTATTTT.

This rearrangement joins TRBV7-4 to TRBJ1-5, with 7 nucleotides matching TRBD1. Germline lookup yields CDR1 SGHVT and CDR2 SQSDAQ. V lost 5 bases, J lost 3 bases, and 7 bases stayed unmatched. CDR3 size: 15 residues. The CDR3 protein is CASSLAGGPNQPQHF. For the CDR3, the DNA is TGTGCCAGCAGCCTCGCAGGGGGACCCAATCAGCCCCAGCATTTT.

This clone was seen only once. The chain carries TRBV2 and TRBJ2-4, with D perhaps assigned TRBD1 or TRBD2 (5 bases each). CDR3 length: 19 amino acids. Germline CDR1 is SNHLY and CDR2 is FYNNEI. V gave up 3 bases and J gave up 0 bases, with 21 bases separating them. The CDR3 DNA is TGTGCCAGCAGTGATGGGAGTGGGGCACGTTTTGTAGCCAAAAACATTCAGTACTTC. Protein product: CASSDGSGARFVAKNIQYF.

This clone showed up many times. Other DNA sequences in this specimen translate into the identical CDR3. The rearrangement joins TRBV30 to TRBJ2-7, with 8 bases lining up with TRBD2. The CDR3 extends over 14 amino acids. V was clipped by 1 base and J by 4 bases; unmatched bases: 6. Germline V lookup: CDR1 GTSNPN, CDR2 SVGIG (reference sequence). CDR3 DNA sequence: TGTGCCTGGAGTGACGGGAGGGCATGGTACGAGCAGTACTTC. Translation: CAWSDGRAWYEQYF.

The count of this clone is one. The chain is built from TRBV14 and TRBJ2-3; TRBD2 agrees at 8 bases. Per germline, CDR1 SGHDN and CDR2 FVKESK. Trimming took 1 base from V and 2 from J; bases not matched to a gene: 11. This CDR3 is built from 18 residues. In nucleotides, the CDR3 is TGTGCCAGCAGCCAAGTTGTTGGTAGCGGGAAATTCACAGATACGCAGTATTTT. It encodes CASSQVVGSGKFTDTQYF.

Remarks on this clone: With only one base between it and a far larger clone, this is likely a read error. The J gene is TRBJ1-5, the V gene TRBV2; D is ambiguous. Germline CDR1 is SNHLY and CDR2 is FYNNEI. CDR3 length equals 12 residues. CDR3 protein: CASSASDQPQHF. The CDR3 coding sequence is TGTGCCAGCAGTGCTAGCGATCAGCCCCAGCATTTT.

A note on this clone: It may be a read error: a sequence one base away is much more abundant. The chain uses TRBV19 and TRBJ2-5, with D possibly matching TRBD1 (6 bases). CDR1 and CDR2 (germline): LNHDA, SQIVND (reference sequence). The CDR3 runs 15 residues. CDR3 residues: CTSSPRTADQETQYF. CDR3 DNA: TGTACCAGTAGTCCGCGGACAGCGGATCAAGAGACCCAGTACTTC.

Details on this clone: This is likely an artifact of a read error, given a far larger clone one base away. Other DNA variants within this sample encode the same CDR3. This chain joins TRBV5-6 and TRBJ2-5; D not resolved. The CDR3 is 13 residues long. Germline V gene lookup returns CDR1 SGHDT and CDR2 YYEEEE. CDR3 in amino acids: CASSLYNQETQYF. In DNA, the CDR3 is TGCGCCAGCAGCTTGTACAACCAAGAGACCCAGTACTTC. Full variable domain (rest looked up from reference TRBV5-6 and TRBJ2-5): DAGVTQSPTHLIKTRGQQVTLRCSPKSGHDTVSWYQQALGQGPQFIFQYYEEEERQRGNFPDRFSGHQFPNYSSELNVNALLLGDSALYLCASSLYNQETQYFGPGTRLLVL.

The chain uses TRBV11-2 and TRBJ2-6; D perhaps matches TRBD2 (6 bases). Per germline, CDR1 SGHAT and CDR2 FQNNGV. This CDR3 is built from 17 residues. Between the trimmed V and J ends, which lost 2 bases and 4 bases, there was a span of 15 bases. The CDR3 spells CASSLRLGGAGANVLTF. In DNA form, the CDR3 reads TGTGCCAGCAGCTTACGCCTCGGGGGAGCCGGGGCCAACGTCCTGACTTTC. The whole variable domain, remainder taken from reference TRBV11-2 and TRBJ2-6, is EAGVAQSPRYKIIEKRQSVAFWCNPISGHATLYWYQQILGQGPKLLIQFQNNGVVDDSQLPKDRFSAERLKGVDSTLKIQPAKLEDSAVYLCASSLRLGGAGANVLTFGAGSRLTVL.

This clone was observed many times. Additional DNA sequences in this sample encode the identical CDR3. The CDR3 here is CAWSVNNSPLHF. The CDR3 coding sequence is TGTGCCTGGAGTGTAAATAATTCACCCCTCCACTTT. V is TRBV30 and J is TRBJ1-6; D is undetermined. Trimming took off 0 bases at V and 5 bases at J, with 2 bases between the two ends. The CDR3 length is 12 residues. The V gene's germline CDR1 is GTSNPN and CDR2 SVGIG (reference sequence).